Listed below are T cell receptor beta chains from one sample, sequenced in a study of blood T cell repertoires in COVID-19. Assay used: immunoSEQ multiplex PCR; TCRdb lists only in-frame clones, some missing. Of under 130,000 clones detected, 75% to 85% appear once; the ten largest clones hold roughly a tenth. The sample taken for sequencing was peripheral blood. The receptors stem from a woman in her seventies with acute or convalescent COVID-19. Each CDR3 is given with its conserved first and last residue. Fields, in order: clone size, CDR3 length, J gene, V gene, D gene, CDR3 DNA, CDR3 protein. The D gene is left open where the match is weak. Only some rows state a clone size, as once, few, many or a class for expanded clones.

. 14 TRBJ2-3 TRBV7-9 . TGTGCCAGCAGCCTACCTCTAAGCACAGATACGCAGTATTTT CASSLPLSTDTQYF
. 16 TRBJ1-3 TRBV5-1 . TGCGCCAGCAGCGGACGGACTGGAAGAAGTGGAAACACCATATATTTT CASSGRTGRSGNTIYF
. 16 TRBJ1-4 TRBV4-1 . TGCGCCAGCAGCCAGGAGGCTGGGGCAACTAATGAAAAACTGTTTTTT CASSQEAGATNEKLFF
. 13 TRBJ1-6 TRBV6-6 . TGTGCCAGCAGTTTCGGGGAACGATCACCCCTCCACTTT CASSFGERSPLHF
. 16 TRBJ2-1 TRBV2 TRBD2 TGTGCCAGCAGTGAAAGACTAGCGATGACCTACAATGAGCAGTTCTTC CASSERLAMTYNEQFF
. 16 TRBJ2-2 TRBV6-5 . TGTGCCAGCAGTTCCGCCGGCCCTACTAGATCTGGGGAGCTGTTTTTT CASSSAGPTRSGELFF
. 15 TRBJ2-7 TRBV6-5 . TGTGCCAGCAGTTACATGCCGGGGGATTACTACGAGCAGTACTTC CASSYMPGDYYEQYF
. 12 TRBJ2-7 TRBV30 . TGTGCCTGGAAGGGGATAAACTACGAGCAGTACTTC CAWKGINYEQYF
. 13 TRBJ2-3 TRBV6-2/TRBV6-3 . TGTGCCAGCAGTTTAGCCCTAGCGGATACGCAGTATTTT CASSLALADTQYF
. 14 TRBJ2-7 TRBV5-6 . TGTGCCAGCAGCTGGGTAGCGGAGGGCTACGAGCAGTACTTC CASSWVAEGYEQYF
once 16 TRBJ2-3 TRBV27 TRBD2 TGTGCCAGCAGTACGGGACTAGCGGGAAGTATAGATACGCAGTATTTT CASSTGLAGSIDTQYF
once 16 TRBJ2-1 TRBV11-2 TRBD2 TGTGCCAGCAGCTTCGGGGGACTAGCGGGAGCTAATGAGCAGTTCTTC CASSFGGLAGANEQFF
. 14 TRBJ1-1 TRBV11-1 TRBD1 TGTGCCAGCAGCTTAGAGGGGGCAGACACTGAAGCTTTCTTT CASSLEGADTEAFF
. 14 TRBJ1-3 TRBV30 TRBD1 TGTGCCTGGAGTGCCGGGACAGCGGGAAACACCATATATTTT CAWSAGTAGNTIYF
. 17 TRBJ2-1 TRBV30 . TGTGCCTGGAGTGGGCAGCGGGTTCCTTCACCGGGGAATGAGCAGTTCTTC CAWSGQRVPSPGNEQFF
. 14 TRBJ2-3 TRBV5-1 . TGCGCCAGCCGGTCCACAGGGAGCACAGATACGCAGTATTTT CASRSTGSTDTQYF
. 16 TRBJ1-1 TRBV12-5 TRBD1 TGTGCTAGTGGTTTGGACAGGGGGACTTGGGACACTGAAGCTTTCTTT CASGLDRGTWDTEAFF
. 16 TRBJ1-2 TRBV7-9 TRBD1 TGTGCCAGCAGCTCATCTAGGGGTGACAGGGGTTATGGCTACACCTTC CASSSSRGDRGYGYTF
. 14 TRBJ1-3 TRBV9 . TGTGCCAGCAGCACGACGGGAGCTGGAAACACCATATATTTT CASSTTGAGNTIYF
. 14 TRBJ2-7 TRBV7-2 TRBD1 TGTGCCAGCAGCTTAGGAGGACAGGGTTACGAGCAGTACTTC CASSLGGQGYEQYF
. 13 TRBJ2-5 TRBV19 . TGTGCCAGTTCGCGACTAAACCAAGAGACCCAGTACTTC CASSRLNQETQYF
. 14 TRBJ1-2 TRBV2 . TGTGCCAGCAGGGCGGCGCGACAGGATTTGGGCTACACCTTC CASRAARQDLGYTF
. 13 TRBJ1-1 TRBV7-2 . TGTGCCAGCAGCTTGGGCAGGGGCGATGAAGCTTTCTTT CASSLGRGDEAFF
. 15 TRBJ1-3 TRBV11-2 . TGTGCCAGCACCCCGTCCGTAAATTCTGGAAACACCATATATTTT CASTPSVNSGNTIYF
. 13 TRBJ2-3 TRBV11-3 . TGTGCCAGCAGCAAGGGCCCGGGGGATACGCAGTATTTT CASSKGPGDTQYF
. 18 TRBJ2-3 TRBV7-2 TRBD2 TGTGCCAGCAGCTCGGGACTAGCGGGGGGCCTAAGCACAGATACGCAGTATTTT CASSSGLAGGLSTDTQYF